The clone carrying this T cell receptor beta chain has just a few counts. MiXCR, applied by TCRdb to the 5' RACE reads, yields one record per CDR3 protein. Of approximately 40,000 distinct CDR3 sequences in the sample, 8.2% were seen once. This entry belongs to a study of chronic HIV infection and antiretroviral therapy. Germline V gene data show CDR1 as SQVTM and CDR2 as ANQGSEA. Trimming took 5 bases from V and 5 from J, leaving 12 bases between them. The CDR3 contains 12 residues. The chain recombines TRBV29-1 with TRBJ1-1, with TRBD1 as a possible D gene (5 bases). The sequence derives from an adult who had HIV and had not received antiretroviral therapy, or was an uninfected healthy control (not recorded which). Sequencing used peripheral blood. This chain's CDR3 is CSVPGTLTEAFF. The CDR3, as DNA: TGCAGCGTTCCGGGGACTCTGACTGAAGCTTTCTTT.